Listed here is a single TCR beta chain. The clone's antigen remains unknown. The data originate from a study of T cells expressing NK-cell markers (dated by TCRdb to 2018 to 2021). Regarding the research as a whole: Three sorted T-cell subsets (CD3+CD56+NKG2C+, CD3+CD56+NKG2C- and CD3+CD56-NKG2C+) from eight donors had their TCR beta-chain repertoires profiled. Of the eight sequenced donors, seven were found to be HCMV-seropositive and one was found to be HCMV-seronegative. The study sequenced eight donors, all healthy volunteers chosen at random: three men and five women. Illumina HiSeq 2000/2500, MiSeq or NextSeq was used to sequence libraries as 2 x 150 bp reads.

The CDR3 goes from the cysteine to the phenylalanine over 14 residues. The DNA is not on file. HCMV serostatus was determined by detecting HCMV-specific IgG in serum with a commercial ELISA kit. Peripheral blood mononuclear cells were isolated from blood by Ficoll density gradient centrifugation. General conclusions and limits of the study: Those dominant clonotypes were again the most abundant among CD3+CD56-NKG2C+ cells in a few donors, at roughly 28.3-65%. In a handful of donors, the dominant CD3+CD56+NKG2C+ clonotypes were among the top 10 CD8+ clonotypes and accounted for about 1.0-7.0% of CD8+ T cells. Whether the expanded NKG2C-expressing T cell clones were specific for HCMV antigens was left unclear.

The sample was run on an Illumina HiSeq 2000. TCR beta cDNA libraries were made by 5'RACE template switching that added a universal primer site and unique molecular identifiers. Priming for cDNA synthesis came from the TCR beta constant segment, and two successive PCR amplification steps followed. For the original study's pipeline: MIGEC was used to demultiplex reads and group reads by UMI, and MiTCR was used to assemble and quantify clonotypes. To exclude erroneous sequences, any TCR cDNA sequence not supported by at least two reads was discarded. The tcR package was used for downstream repertoire analysis, and clonotypes were matched between fractions using CDR3 nucleotide sequence together with V segment. Antigen specificity was annotated against VDJdb with VDJmatch, allowing one amino acid substitution in CDR3. Each CDR3 protein sequence appears as one entry after TCRdb reprocessed the reads, and no DNA is included. For this entry, the V and J calls and clone size follow TCRdb and not the study's own pipeline. The record for this sample contains 350,000 to 450,000 distinct CDR3 sequences. Roughly 5.2% of the sample is taken by the ten largest.

Sequencing used blood T cells: a sorted CD56 or NKG2C T cell subset, CD4+ or CD8+ T cells, or bulk PBMC T cells (not recorded which). The source is a man between 18 and 69 years old in good health. This chain is built from TRBV12-3 or TRBV12-4 and TRBJ2-3. Here the CDR3 is given as CASSLSTSTDTQYF.